The T cell receptor (beta chain) under discussion was sequenced for a study of T cell changes during pregnancy in multiple sclerosis. Per the germline V gene, CDR1 is LNHDA and CDR2 is SQIVND (reference sequence). The V segment lost 8 bases and the J segment 8 bases; nucleotides outside the gene matches: 12. The CDR3 extends over 14 amino acids. Generated by immunoSEQ multiplex PCR, the TCRdb table keeps only in-frame clones and is missing some. The sample records 37,000 or so clones, about nine tenths being singletons. This specimen was CD4+ T cells from peripheral blood mononuclear cells, taken in the second trimester of pregnancy. The receptor comes from a female donor in good health, enrolled as a control in a pregnancy study. The V call is TRBV19, the J call TRBJ2-7; 10 bases are shared with TRBD2. Here the CDR3 DNA reads TGTGCCAGTTCCACTAGCGGGATTCGCCTCCAGCAGTACTTC. Its protein product is CASSTSGIRLQQYF.